This T cell receptor beta chain was captured in a study of shared clonotypes between healthy human individuals (TCRdb year 2020). Regarding the complete study: The cohort included a few men and two women between 18 and 49 years of age. Leukapheresis yielded between about 0.94 and 9.5 billion PBMCs per donor. To increase sequencing depth and limit assay-specific biases, TCR repertoire library preparation and sequencing were carried out by different laboratories using diverse techniques. To estimate repertoire size and how much clonotype sharing occurs between individuals, the study deeply sequenced the blood TCR repertoires of five or six healthy adults. Per donor, three plates each were used for CD4 naive and CD4 memory, two for CD8 naive, and one for CD8 memory.

Donors were healthy HIV-negative adults with no recently reported acute infections or vaccinations. Every donor was a Caucasian adult living in Nashville, Tennessee, USA. CD4+ T cells were enriched through magnetic negative selection, after which naive cells were positively selected on CD45RA and the remaining negative fraction served as the memory subset. After blood collection by leukapheresis, PBMCs were isolated using Ficoll-Histopaque density gradient centrifugation and then cryopreserved in the vapor phase of liquid nitrogen. Purity and quantity of every magnetically sorted T cell population were checked by analytical flow cytometry. From each sorted fraction, genomic DNA was isolated and quantified by UV absorbance on a Nanodrop 2000c. CDR1 and CDR2 (KGHSH, LQKENI) derive from the germline V gene. From its cysteine to its phenylalanine, the CDR3 spans 15 amino acids. Only the CDR3 portion is preserved as DNA: 45 bases, with reading frame beginning at the first base. The junction carries 16 bases between V and J, which are trimmed by 2 bases and 6 bases respectively.

On this clone: This receptor's antigen is unknown. Per-base quality was not reported, and no clone a single base away is much larger than it.

What the work shows at the level of the full study, not this receptor alone: Across a handful of donors, roughly 5.1% of naive CD4, approximately 4% of naive CD8, roughly 2.2% of memory CD4, and 0.3% to 0.45% of memory CD8 clonotypes were shared. Incomplete sequencing was indicated by rarefaction of sorted-subset datasets, despite the large sequencing depth. Pairwise subsampling indicated that sequencing depth was expected to affect the degree of clonotype sharing among donors. Clonotypes shared by all four sorted-subset donors showed higher generation probabilities than non-shared clonotypes. Larger estimated clonotype richness was generally found for naive subsets than for memory subsets. The genetic and exposure-history diversity represented was limited by the small number of donors. Only blood was sampled, and tissue TCR repertoires likely differ from those in blood.

TCR CDR3 regions were amplified from genomic DNA by multiplex PCR using the deep immunoSEQ assay. Extracted genomic DNA from each cell subset was distributed evenly across all wells of several immunoSEQ 96-well plates, and each plate was treated as a replicate. For sorted subsets, approximately 210 ng genomic DNA, equal to some 28,000 T cell genomes, was loaded into each replicate PCR. Purified libraries were measured with a Qubit 3.0 fluorometer, size-checked on a Bioanalyzer 2100, and measured again with the KAPA Library Quantification kit. Each immunoSEQ 96-well plate was sequenced on its own single-read 150-cycle Illumina NextSeq 550 flow cell. For the original study's pipeline: Because the immunoSEQ output included only junctional sequences and no quality scores, the filtering could not be the same as the filtering used for full-length reads. To assign V/J genes and CDR3, sequences were annotated using PyIR, a Python wrapper for IgBLAST v1.9, with IMGT germline references. Reads were removed for weak V/J assignments (E-value above 1e-6), missing CDR3, stop codons, out-of-frame junctions, or ambiguous translated residues. V3J clonotypes were defined as sequences sharing an identical inferred V gene, J gene, and CDR3 amino acid sequence. To compute the percentage overlap between repertoires, the number of shared unique clonotypes was divided by the size of the smaller repertoire. RTK rarefaction, the Chao1 estimator, and Recon v2.1 estimates of unobserved clonotypes were used to assess repertoire richness. Generation probabilities for all TCRbeta clonotypes obtained by the gDNA method from four donors were computed using OLGA. TCRdb limited this immuneACCESS table to in-frame rearrangements with V and J called. A share of clones is missing; checked studies link under half to unresolved V genes, and the rest is unexplained. V, J and clone size were drawn from that table, and D and trimming were deduced from the DNA. The sample table holds some 550,000 clones, of which 95% to 98% were seen once. The ten largest clones capture about 0.06% of the sample.

The TCR originated in a woman in her twenties or thirties in good health. The sequence is built from TRBV18 and TRBJ1-1, with no confidently assigned D gene. The sample consisted of naive CD4+ T cells sorted from blood. The cell subset or site label of this sample denotes: CD45RA+ positively selected. The DNA reads as follows: TGTGCCAGCTCACCAACTAGAGGGCAGGTACCTGAAGCTTTCTTT. Translated, this is CASSPTRGQVPEAFF.